This is a list of T cell receptor beta chains from one sample in a study of T-cell reconstitution after alpha-beta-depleted transplantation in children. One entry per CDR3 protein results from TCRdb running MiXCR on the PCR reads. The table shows about a million distinct CDR3 sequences, with under 30% occurring only once. The specimen was PBMCs, mostly from graft donor cells, collected 360 days after TCRalphabeta/CD19-depleted stem cell transplant. These receptors were collected from a boy less than two years old who had a stem cell transplant for SCID, so the T cells may come from the graft donor. Each CDR3 is given with its conserved first and last residue. Each record gives: CDR3 protein, CDR3 DNA, clone size, V gene, CDR3 length, J gene, D gene. A D gene is named only where the DNA matches it firmly. Size is omitted from some rows. Given values are once, few, many or a class for expanded clones.

CDR3aa: CASSSPGAEETQYF
CDR3nt: TGTGCCAGCAGTTCCCCGGGGGCAGAAGAGACCCAGTACTTC
abundance: few
v_gene: TRBV2
len: 14
j_gene: TRBJ2-5
d_gene: .

CDR3aa: CASSLRIQGPEQYF
CDR3nt: TGTGCCAGCAGTTTAAGGATACAGGGCCCCGAGCAGTACTTC
abundance: .
v_gene: TRBV12-3/TRBV12-4
len: 14
j_gene: TRBJ2-7
d_gene: .

CDR3aa: CASSTSGQDYEQYF
CDR3nt: TGCGCCAGCAGCACATCGGGGCAGGACTACGAGCAGTACTTC
abundance: once
v_gene: TRBV5-1
len: 14
j_gene: TRBJ2-7
d_gene: .

CDR3aa: CATSRGGQGGETQYF
CDR3nt: TGTGCCACCAGCAGAGGGGGCCAAGGGGGAGAGACCCAGTACTTC
abundance: .
v_gene: TRBV15
len: 15
j_gene: TRBJ2-5
d_gene: .

CDR3aa: CSVEGGGATQYF
CDR3nt: TGCAGCGTTGAAGGCGGGGGGGCTACGCAGTATTTT
abundance: few
v_gene: TRBV29-1
len: 12
j_gene: TRBJ2-3
d_gene: TRBD2

CDR3aa: CASETVSGGAYNEQFF
CDR3nt: TGCGCCAGCGAGACCGTTAGCGGGGGGGCCTACAATGAGCAGTTCTTC
abundance: once
v_gene: TRBV5-1
len: 16
j_gene: TRBJ2-1
d_gene: TRBD2

CDR3aa: CASSVQGPYEQYF
CDR3nt: TGCGCCAGCAGTGTACAGGGGCCGTACGAGCAGTACTTC
abundance: .
v_gene: TRBV10-2
len: 13
j_gene: TRBJ2-7
d_gene: TRBD1

CDR3aa: CSVVQVTEAFF
CDR3nt: TGCAGCGTTGTTCAGGTCACTGAAGCTTTCTTT
abundance: .
v_gene: TRBV29-1
len: 11
j_gene: TRBJ1-1
d_gene: .

CDR3aa: CSARDLGGNEQFF
CDR3nt: TGCAGTGCTAGAGATTTGGGTGGCAATGAGCAGTTCTTC
abundance: .
v_gene: TRBV20-1
len: 13
j_gene: TRBJ2-1
d_gene: .

CDR3aa: CSAGRQGGMNTEAFF
CDR3nt: TGCAGTGCTGGACGACAGGGAGGCATGAACACTGAAGCTTTCTTT
abundance: .
v_gene: TRBV20-1
len: 15
j_gene: TRBJ1-1
d_gene: TRBD1

CDR3aa: CASSPPGPETNYGYTF
CDR3nt: TGTGCCAGCAGTCCTCCGGGACCGGAGACTAACTATGGCTACACCTTC
abundance: once
v_gene: TRBV6-1
len: 16
j_gene: TRBJ1-2
d_gene: .

CDR3aa: CASSFSRAGANVLTF
CDR3nt: TGTGCCAGCAGCTTTAGTAGGGCTGGGGCCAACGTCCTGACTTTC
abundance: few
v_gene: TRBV11-2
len: 15
j_gene: TRBJ2-6
d_gene: .

CDR3aa: CASSLSRQGDYEQYF
CDR3nt: TGCGCCAGCAGCTTAAGTCGACAGGGCGATTACGAGCAGTACTTC
abundance: .
v_gene: TRBV5-1
len: 15
j_gene: TRBJ2-7
d_gene: TRBD1

CDR3aa: CSARDTTGGAFF
CDR3nt: TGCAGTGCTAGAGATACAACTGGGGGAGCTTTCTTT
abundance: few
v_gene: TRBV20-1
len: 12
j_gene: TRBJ1-1
d_gene: .

CDR3aa: CASSQAASRVQETQYF
CDR3nt: TGCGCCAGCAGCCAAGCGGCCAGTCGAGTACAAGAGACCCAGTACTTC
abundance: few
v_gene: TRBV4-1
len: 16
j_gene: TRBJ2-5
d_gene: .

CDR3aa: CASSPLLATVPSTDTQYF
CDR3nt: TGCGCCAGCAGCCCCCTTCTTGCGACAGTACCTAGCACAGATACGCAGTATTTT
abundance: few
v_gene: TRBV5-1
len: 18
j_gene: TRBJ2-3
d_gene: .

CDR3aa: CTDSGQGNYGYTF
CDR3nt: TGCACCGACTCGGGTCAGGGTAACTATGGCTACACCTTC
abundance: once
v_gene: TRBV20-1
len: 13
j_gene: TRBJ1-2
d_gene: .

CDR3aa: CASSLPLGSGGALGQYF
CDR3nt: TGCGCCAGCAGCCTACCACTAGGTAGCGGGGGGGCACTTGGGCAGTATTTT
abundance: .
v_gene: TRBV5-1
len: 17
j_gene: TRBJ2-3
d_gene: TRBD2

CDR3aa: CADQTGSGHHEQFF
CDR3nt: TGTGCAGACCAGACGGGGTCAGGGCATCATGAGCAGTTCTTC
abundance: once
v_gene: TRBV12-3/TRBV12-4
len: 14
j_gene: TRBJ2-1
d_gene: .

CDR3aa: CSASRQYSNQPQHF
CDR3nt: TGCAGTGCTTCCAGACAGTATAGCAATCAGCCCCAGCATTTT
abundance: .
v_gene: TRBV20-1
len: 14
j_gene: TRBJ1-5
d_gene: .

CDR3aa: CAISTGGGYGYTF
CDR3nt: TGTGCCATCAGTACAGGGGGCGGTTATGGCTACACCTTC
abundance: few
v_gene: TRBV10-3
len: 13
j_gene: TRBJ1-2
d_gene: TRBD1

CDR3aa: CASSPGQKRGGTIYF
CDR3nt: TGTGCCAGCTCACCCGGACAGAAAAGAGGAGGCACCATATATTTT
abundance: .
v_gene: TRBV18
len: 15
j_gene: TRBJ1-3
d_gene: .

CDR3aa: CSASSRSNEQFF
CDR3nt: TGCAGTGCTAGTAGTAGAAGCAATGAGCAGTTCTTC
abundance: few
v_gene: TRBV20-1
len: 12
j_gene: TRBJ2-1
d_gene: .

CDR3aa: CASTSAGGRAAEQFF
CDR3nt: TGTGCCAGCACCTCCGCGGGGGGTCGTGCGGCTGAGCAGTTCTTC
abundance: few
v_gene: TRBV28
len: 15
j_gene: TRBJ2-1
d_gene: TRBD2

CDR3aa: CASSFRDRVHEQYF
CDR3nt: TGCGCCAGCAGCTTCCGGGACAGGGTCCACGAGCAGTACTTC
abundance: few
v_gene: TRBV5-1
len: 14
j_gene: TRBJ2-7
d_gene: TRBD1

CDR3aa: CASSPGRNSYEQYF
CDR3nt: TGTGCCAGCAGCCCCGGACGGAACTCCTACGAGCAGTACTTC
abundance: few
v_gene: TRBV2
len: 14
j_gene: TRBJ2-7
d_gene: .

CDR3aa: CATSPSIGHSGANVLTF
CDR3nt: TGTGCCACCAGCCCTTCGATCGGCCACTCTGGGGCCAACGTCCTGACTTTC
abundance: .
v_gene: TRBV15
len: 17
j_gene: TRBJ2-6
d_gene: .

CDR3aa: CSARDQEGKGGYTF
CDR3nt: TGCAGTGCTAGAGATCAAGAGGGAAAGGGAGGCTACACCTTC
abundance: .
v_gene: TRBV20-1
len: 14
j_gene: TRBJ1-2
d_gene: .

CDR3aa: CASSWGEGSYEQYF
CDR3nt: TGTGCCAGCAGCTGGGGGGAAGGGAGCTACGAGCAGTACTTC
abundance: few
v_gene: TRBV5-4
len: 14
j_gene: TRBJ2-7
d_gene: .

CDR3aa: CASSSIRDRGRRSSYEQYF
CDR3nt: TGTGCCAGCTCATCGATCCGGGACAGGGGCCGCCGAAGCTCCTACGAGCAGTACTTC
abundance: .
v_gene: TRBV18
len: 19
j_gene: TRBJ2-7
d_gene: TRBD1

CDR3aa: CASSPEDRVDGYTF
CDR3nt: TGTGCCAGCAGCCCGGAGGACAGAGTGGATGGCTACACCTTC
abundance: .
v_gene: TRBV3-1
len: 14
j_gene: TRBJ1-2
d_gene: .

CDR3aa: CASSAEGTGANVLTF
CDR3nt: TGTGCCAGCAGCGCCGAGGGTACTGGGGCCAACGTCCTGACTTTC
abundance: once
v_gene: TRBV9
len: 15
j_gene: TRBJ2-6
d_gene: .

CDR3aa: CASARPAPYNEQFF
CDR3nt: TGTGCCAGCGCCAGACCGGCCCCCTACAATGAGCAGTTCTTC
abundance: .
v_gene: TRBV6-2/TRBV6-3
len: 14
j_gene: TRBJ2-1
d_gene: .

CDR3aa: CSARDGLAGAKDTQYF
CDR3nt: TGCAGTGCTAGAGATGGCCTAGCGGGGGCTAAAGATACGCAGTATTTT
abundance: few
v_gene: TRBV20-1
len: 16
j_gene: TRBJ2-3
d_gene: TRBD2

CDR3aa: CASSLGLAASPYNEQFF
CDR3nt: TGCGCCAGCAGCTTGGGACTAGCGGCGTCCCCATACAATGAGCAGTTCTTC
abundance: .
v_gene: TRBV5-1
len: 17
j_gene: TRBJ2-1
d_gene: TRBD2

CDR3aa: CASPRGNLVPNEQFF
CDR3nt: TGTGCCAGCCCTAGGGGGAACCTAGTCCCCAATGAGCAGTTCTTC
abundance: few
v_gene: TRBV19
len: 15
j_gene: TRBJ2-1
d_gene: .

CDR3aa: CATSRDPGLIKETQYF
CDR3nt: TGTGCCACCAGCAGAGATCCGGGACTAATAAAAGAGACCCAGTACTTC
abundance: few
v_gene: TRBV15
len: 16
j_gene: TRBJ2-5
d_gene: TRBD2

CDR3aa: CASSLARALNTGELFF
CDR3nt: TGTGCCAGCAGCCTTGCCCGGGCTCTGAACACCGGGGAGCTGTTTTTT
abundance: .
v_gene: TRBV3-1
len: 16
j_gene: TRBJ2-2
d_gene: .

CDR3aa: CASSWGGAETQYF
CDR3nt: TGTGCCAGCAGTTGGGGAGGGGCAGAGACCCAGTACTTC
abundance: many
v_gene: TRBV27
len: 13
j_gene: TRBJ2-5
d_gene: TRBD2

CDR3aa: CASSRTGGVGEQYF
CDR3nt: TGTGCCAGCAGTCGAACGGGAGGGGTGGGCGAGCAGTACTTC
abundance: .
v_gene: TRBV6-1
len: 14
j_gene: TRBJ2-7
d_gene: TRBD2

CDR3aa: CASSGGQGEETQYF
CDR3nt: TGTGCCAGCAGCGGCGGACAGGGCGAGGAGACCCAGTACTTC
abundance: .
v_gene: TRBV9
len: 14
j_gene: TRBJ2-5
d_gene: TRBD1

CDR3aa: CASKGDRGTGELFF
CDR3nt: TGCGCCAGCAAGGGGGACAGAGGCACCGGGGAGCTGTTTTTT
abundance: few
v_gene: TRBV5-1
len: 14
j_gene: TRBJ2-2
d_gene: TRBD1